Presented here are 20 T cell receptor beta chains from one specimen sequenced in a study of T cells after posttransplantation cyclophosphamide. Assay used: immunoSEQ multiplex PCR; TCRdb lists only in-frame clones, some missing. The sample includes around 34,000 clones, none of them occurring once. Material for sequencing was PBMCs. All receptors come from a man aged 50 to 59 in good health, CMV-negative, and a related stem cell transplant donor.

At least ten counts were recorded for this clone. V is TRBV7-2 and J is TRBJ1-1; unclear D gene. V lost 1 base and J lost 0, with 15 bases in between. Germline V CDR1 and CDR2: SGHTA, FQGNSA. The CDR3 runs 17 residues. The CDR3 nucleotides are TGTGCCAGCAGCTTAGATCTACAGAGAGAGATGAACACTGAAGCTTTCTTT. Translated: CASSLDLQREMNTEAFF.

This clone was picked up many times. The chain recombines TRBV5-5 with TRBJ1-5; D is ambiguous. Germline loops: CDR1 SGHKS, CDR2 YYEKEE (reference sequence). The CDR3 extends over 15 amino acids. V dropped 3 bases and J dropped 1 base, with 11 bases sitting between them. CDR3 nucleotide sequence: TGTGCCAGCAGCTCGACATCGTTAAGCAATCAGCCCCAGCATTTT. Translation: CASSSTSLSNQPQHF.

This clone was detected ten times or more. The gene calls are TRBV19 and TRBJ2-1, with no clear D. Trimming left V 6 bases short and J 4 bases short, with 4 bases between. Per the germline V gene, CDR1 is LNHDA and CDR2 is SQIVND (reference sequence). The CDR3 runs to 11 residues. CDR3 amino acids: CASSAYNEQFF. In DNA form, the CDR3 reads TGTGCCAGTAGCGCGTACAATGAGCAGTTCTTC. The full variable domain, with the rest looked up from reference TRBV19 and TRBJ2-1, is DGGITQSPKYLFRKEGQNVTLSCEQNLNHDAMYWYRQDPGQGLRLIYYSQIVNDFQKGDIAEGYSVSREKKESFPLTVTSAQKNPTAFYLCASSAYNEQFFGPGTRLTVL.

This clone was observed a few times. The gene calls are TRBV7-2 and TRBJ2-3; D is unclear. The germline V gene has CDR1 SGHTA and CDR2 FQGNSA. Deletions cut 1 base from V and 8 bases from J, with 22 bases between. This CDR3 region has 17 residues. For the CDR3, the DNA is TGTGCCAGCAGCTTAGACTCCCGCCTTCATCCCCCGGGTACGCAGTATTTT. Translating it yields CASSLDSRLHPPGTQYF.

There are many counts of this clone. This sequence joins TRBV5-1 and TRBJ2-3; D is possibly TRBD2 (5 bases). The germline gives CDR1 SGHRS, CDR2 YFSETQ. The germline V and J ends were trimmed by 0 bases and 3 bases, with 14 bases remaining between them. The CDR3 loop spans 16 amino acids. CDR3 sequence: CASSLGRSTATDTQYF. In DNA, the CDR3 is TGCGCCAGCAGCTTGGGGAGGAGTACAGCGACAGATACGCAGTATTTT.

This clone was counted many times. V gene TRBV6-6 combines with J gene TRBJ1-5; D unresolved. This CDR3 spans 14 amino acids. Germline CDR1 reads MNHNY; CDR2 reads SVGAGI (reference sequence). Trimming removed 4 bases at V and 3 bases at J, with 10 bases between. CDR3 in DNA: TGTGCCAGCAGTTTCAGTTTAAACAATCAGCCCCAGCATTTT. Translating gives CASSFSLNNQPQHF.

At least ten counts were recorded for this clone. The J gene is TRBJ1-2, the V gene TRBV5-5, with D perhaps matching TRBD1 (6 bases). The CDR3 has 14 residues. V was shortened by 6 bases and J by 8 bases, with 20 bases between the two germline ends. Germline loops: CDR1 SGHKS, CDR2 YYEKEE (reference sequence). The CDR3 loop is CASNHGQNPRGYTF. The CDR3 DNA reads as TGTGCCAGCAACCACGGACAGAATCCGCGGGGCTACACCTTC. Together with reference TRBV5-5 and TRBJ1-2, the CDR3 gives the full variable domain: DAGVTQSPTHLIKTRGQQVTLRCSPISGHKSVSWYQQVLGQGPQFIFQYYEKEERGRGNFPDRFSARQFPNYSSELNVNALLLGDSALYLCASNHGQNPRGYTFGSGTRLTVV.

This clone turned up a few times. This chain uses TRBV7-6 with TRBJ2-3; D is possibly TRBD2 (5 bases). This CDR3 contains 17 residues. Trimming took off 4 bases at V and 6 bases at J, with 23 bases between the two ends. Looked up from germline, CDR1 is SGHVS and CDR2 is FNYEAQ. CDR3 sequence reads: CASSWGDLTLNEDTQYF. As DNA, the CDR3 is TGTGCCAGCAGCTGGGGAGACCTTACGCTTAACGAGGATACGCAGTATTTT.

Many counts were recorded for this clone. The chain combines TRBV5-1 with TRBJ2-7; TRBD2 matches 10 bases. CDR1 and CDR2 from the germline V gene are SGHRS and YFSETQ. This CDR3 comprises 17 residues. The J segment lost 2 bases and the V segment lost 0 bases, leaving 8 bases of the junction unmatched. The CDR3 here is CASSLGLAGALTYEQYF. CDR3 sequence (DNA): TGCGCCAGCAGCTTGGGGCTAGCGGGAGCGCTTACCTACGAGCAGTACTTC.

This clone occurred many times. This rearrangement joins TRBV27 to TRBJ2-7; D is ambiguous. Looked up from germline, CDR1 is MNHEY and CDR2 is SMNVEV (reference sequence). CDR3 length equals 13 residues. Trimming removed 5 bases from V and 6 bases from J, with 14 bases in between. CDR3 region: CASSPRHVGEQYF. The CDR3 nucleotides read TGTGCCAGCAGTCCAAGACACGTGGGCGAGCAGTACTTC.

This clone was recorded at least ten times. V is TRBV4-3 and J is TRBJ2-7; 7 bases map to TRBD1. In germline, CDR1 is LGHNA, CDR2 YSLEER. The J segment lost 6 bases and the V segment lost 3 bases, leaving 5 bases of the junction unmatched. The CDR3 runs 13 residues. The CDR3 region has the DNA TGCGCCAGCAGCCAGCTGACAGGGTTCGAGCAGTACTTC. Translated: CASSQLTGFEQYF.

This clone was detected ten times or more. V gene TRBV15 combines with J gene TRBJ2-1; unclear D gene. The V end was cut by 0 bases, the J end by 6 bases, with 3 bases between. The CDR3 is 12 residues long. In germline, CDR1 is LNHNV, CDR2 YYDKDF (reference sequence). The DNA of the CDR3 is TGTGCCACCAGCAGAGATCTCAATGAGCAGTTCTTC. Translated: CATSRDLNEQFF. Looking up the rest from reference TRBV15 and TRBJ2-1 gives the full variable domain: DAMVIQNPRYQVTQFGKPVTLSCSQTLNHNVMYWYQQKSSQAPKLLFHYYDKDFNNEADTPDNFQSRRPNTSFCFLDIRSPGLGDTAMYLCATSRDLNEQFFGPGTRLTVL.

There are many counts of this clone. The chain is built from TRBV5-1 and TRBJ1-1; D uncertain. Per germline, CDR1 SGHRS and CDR2 YFSETQ. The V end was cut by 4 bases, the J end by 0 bases, with 10 bases between. The CDR3 consists of 14 residues. CDR3 loop: CASSISPLNTEAFF. CDR3 bases: TGCGCCAGCAGCATTTCCCCTCTGAACACTGAAGCTTTCTTT.

This clone was observed many times. The chain combines TRBV5-6 with TRBJ2-2; 10 bases agree with TRBD2. Germline values: CDR1 SGHDT, CDR2 YYEEEE. Losses at the gene ends were 7 bases for V and 1 base for J; bases not matched to a gene: 7. The length of the CDR3 is 16 residues. As DNA, the CDR3 is TGTGCCAGCGGCGACACTAGCGGGATGAACACCGGGGAGCTGTTTTTT. Translated: CASGDTSGMNTGELFF.

This clone came up many times. The gene calls are TRBV6-6 and TRBJ2-7; the D is unclear. This CDR3 is built from 13 residues. Germline-derived CDR1 and CDR2 are MNHNY and SVGAGI (reference sequence). Trimming removed 2 bases at V and 3 bases at J, with 8 bases between. Written as DNA, the CDR3 is TGTGCCAGCAGTTACCTGCTGAGCTACGAGCAGTACTTC. Encoded protein: CASSYLLSYEQYF.

This clone was recorded many times. V is TRBV19 and J is TRBJ1-2; D not certain. The CDR3 is made up of 13 amino acids. In germline, CDR1 is LNHDA, CDR2 SQIVND (reference sequence). V was clipped by 6 bases and J by 3 bases, with 11 bases between them. CDR3 sequence reads: CASRSTMDYGYTF. The CDR3 DNA reads TGTGCCAGTAGATCGACAATGGACTATGGCTACACCTTC.

This clone was picked up many times. V usage is TRBV25-1 and J usage is TRBJ2-1; D perhaps matches TRBD2 (6 bases). Germline lookup yields CDR1 MGHDK and CDR2 SYGVNS. The CDR3 sequence is 14 residues long. V was cut by 3 bases and J by 8 bases, with 14 bases left in between. The CDR3 DNA reads as TGTGCCAGCAGTGAGGGACTGGGTAGAGATGAGCAGTTCTTC. Protein: CASSEGLGRDEQFF.

This clone was counted at least ten times. The genes are TRBV19 and TRBJ1-1, with TRBD1 identical over 9 bases. Germline CDR1 and CDR2: LNHDA and SQIVND (reference sequence). Losses at the gene ends were 8 bases for V and 1 base for J; bases not matched to a gene: 11. The CDR3 length is 16 residues. The CDR3: CASGVLRGQGNTEAFF. CDR3 DNA: TGTGCCAGTGGGGTTCTTAGGGGACAGGGGAACACTGAAGCTTTCTTT.

This clone was detected ten times or more. This chain links TRBV27 with TRBJ2-2; D gene ambiguous. CDR1 is MNHEY, CDR2 SMNVEV, per germline (reference sequence). The ends were cut back, 9 bases at V and 0 bases at J, with 14 bases in the middle. The CDR3 extends over 15 amino acids. As DNA, the CDR3 is TGTGCCAGTTCCTTTGAGTTACCGAACACCGGGGAGCTGTTTTTT. It yields the protein CASSFELPNTGELFF.

This clone was seen ten or more times. The V call is TRBV18, the J call TRBJ1-4; D is uncertain. Per germline, CDR1 KGHSH and CDR2 LQKENI. This CDR3 has 15 amino acids. V was pared by 6 bases and J by 1 base, with 12 bases between. This CDR3 is CASSHGRGTNEKLFF. In DNA form, the CDR3 reads TGTGCCAGCTCTCACGGTCGAGGAACTAATGAAAAACTGTTTTTT.